These 23 T cell receptor beta chains originate from one sample sequenced in a study of blood T cell repertoires in COVID-19. TCRdb's copy holds only in-frame clones and misses some; the assay was immunoSEQ multiplex PCR. The repertoire holds a few hundred thousand clones, with more than 75% as singletons. Sequencing input: peripheral blood. The receptors originated from a man aged 35 to 55 with active or convalescent COVID-19.

This clone has just one count. The chain uses TRBV5-1 and TRBJ2-1; TRBD1 agrees at 10 bases. The ends lost 2 bases at V and 0 bases at J; junction bases unmatched: 2. This CDR3 spans 16 amino acids. Germline lookup yields CDR1 SGHRS and CDR2 YFSETQ. In nucleotides, the CDR3 is TGCGCCAGCAGCTTTTGGACAGGGGGCTCCTACAATGAGCAGTTCTTC. This translates into CASSFWTGGSYNEQFF. Supplemented by reference TRBV5-1 and TRBJ2-1, the full variable domain reads KAGVTQTPRYLIKTRGQQVTLSCSPISGHRSVSWYQQTPGQGLQFLFEYFSETQRNKGNFPGRFSGRQFSNSRSEMNVSTLELGDSALYLCASSFWTGGSYNEQFFGPGTRLTVL.

This clone was counted a few times. The chain joins TRBV30 to TRBJ1-2, with TRBD1 matching over 11 bases. In germline, CDR1 is GTSNPN, CDR2 SVGIG (reference sequence). Trimming took 1 base from V and 2 from J; bases not matched to a gene: 6. The CDR3 spans 16 residues. CDR3 DNA: TGTGCCTGGAGTGCGAGGACAGGGGGCCTCAACTATGGCTACACCTTC. It encodes CAWSARTGGLNYGYTF. The whole variable domain, filled in from reference TRBV30 and TRBJ1-2, reads SQTIHQWPATLVQPVGSPLSLECTVEGTSNPNLYWYRQAAGRGLQLLFYSVGIGQISSEVPQNLSASRPQDRQFILSSKKLLLSDSGFYLCAWSARTGGLNYGYTFGSGTRLTVV.

This clone has only one observation. This sequence joins TRBV19 and TRBJ2-3; 10 bases are a match to TRBD2. The CDR3 covers 15 residues. The germline V gene encodes CDR1 LNHDA and CDR2 SQIVND (reference sequence). The trim removed 6 bases at V and 3 bases at J, leaving 6 bases unmatched. DNA of the CDR3: TGTGCCAGTAGGCTAGCGGGAGACACGACAGATACGCAGTATTTT. Translated: CASRLAGDTTDTQYF. Supplemented by reference TRBV19 and TRBJ2-3, the full variable domain reads DGGITQSPKYLFRKEGQNVTLSCEQNLNHDAMYWYRQDPGQGLRLIYYSQIVNDFQKGDIAEGYSVSREKKESFPLTVTSAQKNPTAFYLCASRLAGDTTDTQYFGPGTRLTVL.

The rearrangement joins TRBV19 to TRBJ2-1, with 7 positions matching TRBD2. The CDR3 totals 15 residues. J was trimmed by 1 base and V by 8 bases; bases with no gene match: 8. CDR1 is LNHDA and CDR2 is SQIVND in the germline V gene (reference sequence). The CDR3 is CASAPSGGSYNEQFF. The CDR3 DNA follows: TGTGCCAGTGCACCTAGCGGAGGTTCCTACAATGAGCAGTTCTTC.

The J gene is TRBJ1-5, the V gene TRBV27; TRBD1 is a possible D gene (5 bases). The CDR3 has 13 amino acids. Between the trimmed V and J ends, which lost 3 bases and 9 bases, there was a span of 12 bases. From germline, CDR1 is MNHEY and CDR2 SMNVEV (reference sequence). CDR3 coding DNA: TGTGCCAGCAGTTTGGGGTCAGGGCCGCCCCAGCATTTT. This translates into CASSLGSGPPQHF.

The V and J genes are TRBV5-6 and TRBJ2-2; D perhaps matches TRBD2 (5 bases). The V gene's germline CDR1 is SGHDT and CDR2 YYEEEE. This CDR3 is built from 15 residues. Trimming left V 3 bases short and J 2 bases short, with 11 bases between. The DNA of the CDR3 is TGTGCCAGCAGCTGGGAGCCGATTAACACCGGGGAGCTGTTTTTT. Translation: CASSWEPINTGELFF.

This rearrangement joins TRBV27 to TRBJ2-7, with TRBD2 identical over 8 bases. The V gene's germline CDR1 is MNHEY and CDR2 SMNVEV (reference sequence). CDR3 length: 14 amino acids. The V segment lost 5 bases and the J segment 3 bases; nucleotides outside the gene matches: 6. The CDR3 loop reads CASSGLAGYYEQYF. In DNA form, the CDR3 reads TGTGCCAGCAGTGGTCTAGCGGGCTACTACGAGCAGTACTTC.

This chain joins TRBV29-1 and TRBJ2-1; 7 bases fit TRBD2. This CDR3 contains 14 residues. The junction had 12 bases not matched to a gene; V was cut back by 6 bases and J by 7 bases. Germline values: CDR1 SQVTM, CDR2 ANQGSEA. The CDR3, as DNA: TGCAGCGTCCCGCGGAGCGGGGCCAGAAATGAGCAGTTCTTC. It translates to CSVPRSGARNEQFF.

This sequence joins TRBV7-9 and TRBJ2-2; tentatively, D is TRBD2 (6 bases). Germline V gene data show CDR1 as SEHNR and CDR2 as FQNEAQ (reference sequence). With 5 bases removed from V and 6 bases from J, the gap between germline ends came to 16 bases. The CDR3 length is 15 residues. The CDR3 DNA reads TGTGCCAGCAGCCCCGGGGGAATCCGGTCCGGGGAGCTGTTTTTT. Its translation: CASSPGGIRSGELFF.

The chain combines TRBV4-1 with TRBJ1-1; no definite D call. The germline V gene has CDR1 MGHRA and CDR2 YSYEKL. This CDR3 has 13 residues. The V end lost 3 bases, the J end lost 6 bases, and 11 bases lay between the germline ends. DNA for the CDR3: TGCGCCAGCAGCCATCGTGACGGGGCTGAAGCTTTCTTT. Encoded protein: CASSHRDGAEAFF.

The chain carries TRBV2 and TRBJ2-7, with D possibly matching TRBD2 (6 bases). CDR1 is SNHLY and CDR2 is FYNNEI in the germline V gene. V gave up 3 bases and J gave up 0 bases, with 9 bases separating them. This CDR3 contains 14 residues. CDR3 amino acids: CASSEGGFSYEQYF. The CDR3 region has the DNA TGTGCCAGCAGTGAGGGGGGATTCTCCTACGAGCAGTACTTC.

V gene TRBV18 combines with J gene TRBJ2-7, with a tentative D call TRBD2 (5 bases). The CDR3 loop spans 14 amino acids. CDR1 is KGHSH and CDR2 is LQKENI in the germline V gene. Trimming took off 4 bases at V and 0 bases at J, with 10 bases between the two ends. CDR3: CASSLRADSYEQYF. CDR3 nucleotides: TGTGCCAGCTCACTGAGGGCAGACTCCTACGAGCAGTACTTC.

This clone was counted between two and nine times. The J gene is TRBJ1-5, the V gene TRBV30; 8 bases are shared with TRBD1. The CDR3 runs to 15 residues. V was clipped by 2 bases and J by 2 bases; unmatched bases: 5. Germline V lookup: CDR1 GTSNPN, CDR2 SVGIG (reference sequence). This chain's CDR3 is CAWSPPGQGNQPQHF. The CDR3, as DNA: TGTGCCTGGAGTCCTCCGGGACAGGGCAATCAGCCCCAGCATTTT.

V gene TRBV19 combines with J gene TRBJ1-2; D is unclear. The CDR3 is 11 amino acids. Germline V gene lookup returns CDR1 LNHDA and CDR2 SQIVND (reference sequence). With 3 bases removed from V and 5 bases from J, the gap between germline ends came to 4 bases. For the CDR3, the DNA is TGTGCCAGTAGTATTCTTTATGGCTACACCTTC. Its translation: CASSILYGYTF.

The chain combines TRBV18 with TRBJ2-2; weak D call: TRBD1 (6 bases). The CDR3 contains 15 residues. The V end was cut by 3 bases, the J end by 3 bases, with 11 bases between. Per germline, CDR1 KGHSH and CDR2 LQKENI. CDR3 nucleotides: TGTGCCAGCTCACCCGGACAGAGTTACACCGGGGAGCTGTTTTTT. Its protein is CASSPGQSYTGELFF. The whole variable domain, remainder taken from reference TRBV18 and TRBJ2-2, is NAGVMQNPRHLVRRRGQEARLRCSPMKGHSHVYWYRQLPEEGLKFMVYLQKENIIDESGMPKERFSAEFPKEGPSILRIQQVVRGDSAAYFCASSPGQSYTGELFFGEGSRLTVL.

The V call is TRBV12-5, the J call TRBJ2-2; D possibly corresponds to TRBD1 (5 bases). The germline gives CDR1 LGHNT, CDR2 FRNRAP. The CDR3 extends over 18 amino acids. V lost 2 bases and J 0 bases, leaving 16 bases between the germline ends. CDR3 region: CASGLPPRDRSNTGELFF. The CDR3 DNA sequence: TGTGCTAGTGGTTTGCCCCCCCGCGACAGATCGAACACCGGGGAGCTGTTTTTT. The full variable domain, in which reference TRBV12-5 and TRBJ2-2 provide the parts outside the CDR3, is DARVTQTPRHKVTEMGQEVTMRCQPILGHNTVFWYRQTMMQGLELLAYFRNRAPLDDSGMPKDRFSAEMPDATLATLKIQPSEPRDSAVYFCASGLPPRDRSNTGELFFGEGSRLTVL.

This rearrangement joins TRBV30 to TRBJ2-1, with TRBD2 matching over 8 bases. Trimming took 3 bases from V and 7 from J; bases not matched to a gene: 8. CDR1 is GTSNPN, CDR2 SVGIG, per germline (reference sequence). This CDR3 comprises 14 residues. The CDR3 bases are TGTGCCTGGAGCACCAGCGGGGGACCAAATGAGCAGTTCTTC. Its protein product is CAWSTSGGPNEQFF.

V is TRBV7-9 and J is TRBJ2-7; 14 bases match TRBD2. This CDR3 is 14 amino acids long. With V trimmed by 10 bases and J by 4 bases, 6 bases remained unmatched. In germline, CDR1 is SEHNR, CDR2 FQNEAQ (reference sequence). CDR3 sequence (DNA): TGTGCCACCAGACTAGCGGGAGGGGCATACGAGCAGTACTTC. It yields the protein CATRLAGGAYEQYF. Looking up the rest from reference TRBV7-9 and TRBJ2-7 gives the full variable domain: DTGVSQNPRHKITKRGQNVTFRCDPISEHNRLYWYRQTLGQGPEFLTYFQNEAQLEKSRLLSDRFSAERPKGSFSTLEIQRTEQGDSAMYLCATRLAGGAYEQYFGPGTRLTVT.

The rearrangement links TRBV30 to TRBJ2-1, with 7 bases that match TRBD1. The junction had 13 bases not matched to a gene; V was cut back by 4 bases and J by 4 bases. The V gene's germline CDR1 is GTSNPN and CDR2 SVGIG (reference sequence). This CDR3 is built from 16 residues. CDR3 sequence: CAWTAGTAPLYNEQFF. For the CDR3, the DNA is TGTGCCTGGACTGCCGGGACAGCCCCACTTTACAATGAGCAGTTCTTC.

V gene TRBV6-1 combines with J gene TRBJ1-2, with no clear D. The CDR3 totals 15 residues. Germline CDR1 reads MNHNS; CDR2 reads SASEGT. Trimming shortened V by 1 base and J by 8 bases, and 17 bases separated the two germline ends. The CDR3 is CASSEVGGQAYGYTF. The CDR3 DNA reads TGTGCCAGCAGTGAAGTAGGAGGCCAGGCTTACGGCTACACCTTC.

The chain carries TRBV5-8 and TRBJ2-5; 8 bases are a match to TRBD1. The V gene end was trimmed by 4 bases and the J gene end by 2 bases; junction bases not matched to a gene: 7. Germline V gene lookup returns CDR1 SGHTS and CDR2 YDEGEE. The CDR3 consists of 15 residues. The CDR3 DNA sequence: TGTGCCAGCAGCCTGGGACAGGTTAATCAAGAGACCCAGTACTTC. Protein: CASSLGQVNQETQYF.

The gene calls are TRBV2 and TRBJ1-4; D is unclear. The CDR3 runs to 16 residues. Germline V CDR1 and CDR2: SNHLY, FYNNEI. The ends were cut back, 0 bases at V and 7 bases at J, with 15 bases in the middle. The CDR3 sequence is CASSEAEVRGSEKLFF. The CDR3 DNA reads as TGTGCCAGCAGTGAAGCGGAGGTTCGGGGTAGTGAAAAACTGTTTTTT.

The CDR3 nucleotides are TGTGCCAGCAGCGTAGCTGGGGCGGGGGCGGCCGGGGAGCTGTTTTTT. Residues: CASSVAGAGAAGELFF. The rearrangement uses TRBV9 and TRBJ2-2; tentatively, D is TRBD2 (7 bases). The CDR3 totals 16 residues. Trimming removed 0 bases at V and 6 bases at J, with 15 bases between. Per the germline V gene, CDR1 is SGDLS and CDR2 is YYNGEE.